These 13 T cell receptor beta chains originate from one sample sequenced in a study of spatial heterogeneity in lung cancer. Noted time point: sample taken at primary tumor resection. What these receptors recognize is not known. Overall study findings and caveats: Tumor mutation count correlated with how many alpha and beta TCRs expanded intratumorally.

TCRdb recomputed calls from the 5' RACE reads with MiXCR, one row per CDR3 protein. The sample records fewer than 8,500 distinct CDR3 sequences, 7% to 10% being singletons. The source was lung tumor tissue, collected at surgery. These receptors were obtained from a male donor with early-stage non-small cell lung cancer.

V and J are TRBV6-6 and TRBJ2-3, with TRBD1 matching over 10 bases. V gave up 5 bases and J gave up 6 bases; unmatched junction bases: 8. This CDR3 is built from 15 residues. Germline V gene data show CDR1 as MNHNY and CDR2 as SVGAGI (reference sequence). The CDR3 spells CASSNTGTGVDTQYF. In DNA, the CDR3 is TGTGCCAGCAGTAACACCGGGACAGGGGTGGATACGCAGTATTTT.

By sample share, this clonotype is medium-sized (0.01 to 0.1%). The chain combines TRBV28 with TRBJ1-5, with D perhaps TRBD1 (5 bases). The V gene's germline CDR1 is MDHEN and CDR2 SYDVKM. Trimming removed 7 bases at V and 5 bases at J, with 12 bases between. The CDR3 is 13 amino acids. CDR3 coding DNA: TGTGCCAGCACTGCCGGCAGGGATCAGCCCCAGCATTTT. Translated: CASTAGRDQPQHF. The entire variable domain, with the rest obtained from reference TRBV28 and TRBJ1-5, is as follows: DVKVTQSSRYLVKRTGEKVFLECVQDMDHENMFWYRQDPGLGLRLIYFSYDVKMKEKGDIPEGYSVSREKKERFSLILESASTNQTSMYLCASTAGRDQPQHFGDGTRLSIL.

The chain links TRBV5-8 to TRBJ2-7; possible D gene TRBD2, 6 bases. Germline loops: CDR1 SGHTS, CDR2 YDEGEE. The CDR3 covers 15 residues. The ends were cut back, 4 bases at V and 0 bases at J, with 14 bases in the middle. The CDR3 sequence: CASSPGLQSSYEQYF. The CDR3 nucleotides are TGTGCCAGCAGCCCGGGACTCCAGAGCTCCTACGAGCAGTACTTC.

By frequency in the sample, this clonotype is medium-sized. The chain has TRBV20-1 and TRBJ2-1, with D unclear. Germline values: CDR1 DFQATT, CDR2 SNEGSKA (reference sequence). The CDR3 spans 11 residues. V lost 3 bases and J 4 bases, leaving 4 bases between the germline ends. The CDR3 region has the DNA TGCAGTGCTAGCCAATACAATGAGCAGTTCTTC. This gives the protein CSASQYNEQFF.

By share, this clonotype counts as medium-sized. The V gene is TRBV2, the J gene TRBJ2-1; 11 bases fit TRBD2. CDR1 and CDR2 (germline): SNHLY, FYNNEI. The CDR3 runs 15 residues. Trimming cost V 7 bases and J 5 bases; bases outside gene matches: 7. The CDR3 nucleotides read TGTGCCAGCACTAAGACTAGCGGGACTCACAATGAGCAGTTCTTC. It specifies CASTKTSGTHNEQFF.

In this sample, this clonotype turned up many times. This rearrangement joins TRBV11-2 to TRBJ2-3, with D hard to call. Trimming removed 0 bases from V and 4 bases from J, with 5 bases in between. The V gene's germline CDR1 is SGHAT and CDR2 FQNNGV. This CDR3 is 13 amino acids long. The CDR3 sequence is CASSLDRADTQYF. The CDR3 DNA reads TGTGCCAGCAGCTTAGATCGGGCAGATACGCAGTATTTT.

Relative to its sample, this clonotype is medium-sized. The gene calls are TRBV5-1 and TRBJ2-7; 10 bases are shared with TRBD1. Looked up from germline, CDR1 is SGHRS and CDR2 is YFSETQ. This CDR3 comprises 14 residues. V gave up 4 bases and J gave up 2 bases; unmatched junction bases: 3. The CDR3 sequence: CASSGTGVTYEQYF. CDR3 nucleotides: TGCGCCAGCAGCGGGACAGGGGTGACCTACGAGCAGTACTTC. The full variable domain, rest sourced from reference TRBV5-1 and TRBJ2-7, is KAGVTQTPRYLIKTRGQQVTLSCSPISGHRSVSWYQQTPGQGLQFLFEYFSETQRNKGNFPGRFSGRQFSNSRSEMNVSTLELGDSALYLCASSGTGVTYEQYFGPGTRLTVT.

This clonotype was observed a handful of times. The CDR3 DNA is TGTGCCAGCAGCCGGTACCAAGAGACCCAGTACTTC. This encodes CASSRYQETQYF. The rearrangement uses TRBV11-2 and TRBJ2-5, with D uncertain. Trimming took 5 bases from V and 0 from J, leaving 4 bases between them. The CDR3 contains 12 residues. CDR1 SGHAT and CDR2 FQNNGV come from the germline V gene.

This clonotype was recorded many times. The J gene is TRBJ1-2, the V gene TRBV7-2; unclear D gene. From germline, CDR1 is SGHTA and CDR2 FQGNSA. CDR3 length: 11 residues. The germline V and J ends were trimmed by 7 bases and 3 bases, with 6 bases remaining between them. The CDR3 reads CASKKDYGYTF. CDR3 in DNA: TGTGCCAGCAAGAAGGACTATGGCTACACCTTC.

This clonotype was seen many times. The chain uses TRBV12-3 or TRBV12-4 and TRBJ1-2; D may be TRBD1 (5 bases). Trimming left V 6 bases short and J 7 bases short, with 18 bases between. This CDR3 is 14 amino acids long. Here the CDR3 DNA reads TGTGCCAGCAGACCTTCGGGGGGGAGGGCTGGCTACACCTTC. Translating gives CASRPSGGRAGYTF.

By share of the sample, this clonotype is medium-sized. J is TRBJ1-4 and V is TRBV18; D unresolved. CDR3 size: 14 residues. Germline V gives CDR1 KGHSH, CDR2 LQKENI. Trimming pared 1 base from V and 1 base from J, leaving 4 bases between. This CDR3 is CASSPRGTNEKLFF. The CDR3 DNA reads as TGTGCCAGCTCACCACGGGGAACTAATGAAAAACTGTTTTTT.

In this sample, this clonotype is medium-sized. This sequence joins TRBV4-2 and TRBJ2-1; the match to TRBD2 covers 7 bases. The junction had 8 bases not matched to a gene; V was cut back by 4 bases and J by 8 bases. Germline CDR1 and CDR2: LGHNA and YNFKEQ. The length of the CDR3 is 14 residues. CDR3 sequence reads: CASSRGGSGDEQFF. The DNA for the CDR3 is TGTGCCAGCAGCCGGGGCGGGAGTGGGGATGAGCAGTTCTTC.

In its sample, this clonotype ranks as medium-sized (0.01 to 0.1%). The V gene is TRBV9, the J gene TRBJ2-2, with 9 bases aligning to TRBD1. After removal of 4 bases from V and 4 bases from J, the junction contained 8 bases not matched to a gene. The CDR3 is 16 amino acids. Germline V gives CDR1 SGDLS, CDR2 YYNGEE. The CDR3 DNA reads TGTGCCAGCAGCCCCCGGACAGGGGTCGCCACCGGGGAGCTGTTTTTT. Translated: CASSPRTGVATGELFF. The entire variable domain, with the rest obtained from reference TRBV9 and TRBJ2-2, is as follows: DSGVTQTPKHLITATGQRVTLRCSPRSGDLSVYWYQQSLDQGLQFLIQYYNGEERAKGNILERFSAQQFPDLHSELNLSSLELGDSALYFCASSPRTGVATGELFFGEGSRLTVL.